Shown below are 29 T cell receptor beta chains from a single sample sequenced in a study of T cells in Graves' hyperthyroidism and ophthalmopathy. Amplification yielded TCR beta CDR3 regions, with RNA transcripts as the source. TCR CDR3 underwent first-round RT-PCR with the HTBI primer set. TCRdb analysed the multiplex PCR reads with MiXCR anew, one entry per CDR3 protein. The data contain more than 500,000 distinct CDR3 sequences, 16% of them seen just once; the ten biggest clones take up approximately 32%. Specimen: blood. The receptors originated from a woman between 25 and 40 years old with Graves' ophthalmopathy.

For this clonotype: A much larger clone differs by one base, so this may be a read error. The chain employs TRBV6-2 or TRBV6-3 and TRBJ2-7; 7 positions match TRBD2. This CDR3 comprises 14 residues. Germline CDR1 reads MNHEY; CDR2 reads SVGEGT. The CDR3 protein is CSSSSPGTTYEQYF. The CDR3 DNA follows: TGTTCCAGCAGTTCCCCCGGGACTACATACGAGCAGTACTTC.

The rearrangement joins TRBV5-5 to TRBJ2-7; TRBD1 is a possible D gene (6 bases). The CDR3 is 16 amino acids. Germline V gives CDR1 SGHKS, CDR2 YYEKEE (reference sequence). The V end lost 0 bases, the J end lost 6 bases, and 19 bases lay between the germline ends. CDR3 region: CASSLESFNRASEQYF. The DNA of the CDR3 is TGTGCCAGCAGCTTGGAGAGTTTCAACAGGGCTTCCGAGCAGTACTTC.

The J gene is TRBJ1-5, the V gene TRBV6-2 or TRBV6-3; TRBD1 might be the D (5 bases). Germline-derived CDR1 and CDR2 are MNHEY and SVGEGT. With 4 bases removed from V and 7 bases from J, the gap between germline ends came to 29 bases. This CDR3 is 19 amino acids long. The CDR3 DNA sequence: TGTGCCAGCAGTTCCATTGGAGCGAAACAGGCGGGCGTACACCAGCCCCAGCATTTT. This gives the protein CASSSIGAKQAGVHQPQHF.

This clonotype was found many times. The chain recombines TRBV28 with TRBJ1-1; D perhaps matches TRBD1 (5 bases). Trimming stripped 7 bases from V and 1 base from J, with 16 bases between. The germline V gene encodes CDR1 MDHEN and CDR2 SYDVKM. The CDR3 is made up of 15 amino acids. The DNA for the CDR3 is TGTGCCAGCACCCCCAATGGGGCGGGGAACACTGAAGCTTTCTTT. Protein: CASTPNGAGNTEAFF.

The J gene is TRBJ2-1, the V gene TRBV19; a possible D gene is TRBD2 (6 bases). This CDR3 spans 15 amino acids. CDR1 LNHDA and CDR2 SQIVND come from the germline V gene (reference sequence). Between the trimmed V and J ends, which lost 5 bases and 6 bases, there was a span of 17 bases. The CDR3 spells CASSSGTTGGNEQFF. In DNA, the CDR3 is TGTGCCAGTAGTTCCGGGACGACCGGGGGCAATGAGCAGTTCTTC.

Notes on this clonotype: Since a much larger clone is just one base distant, this may be a read error. This chain links TRBV3-1 with TRBJ1-3; D gene unclear. The V gene lost 1 base and the J gene lost 5 bases, with 15 bases spanning the gap. The CDR3 has 16 residues. Germline V CDR1 and CDR2: LGHDT, YNNKEL (reference sequence). CDR3 sequence reads: CASSQVHMAGRNTIYF. In DNA, the CDR3 is TGTGCCAGCAGCCAAGTCCATATGGCCGGTCGAAACACCATATATTTT. Supplemented by reference TRBV3-1 and TRBJ1-3, the full variable domain reads DTAVSQTPKYLVTQMGNDKSIKCEQNLGHDTMYWYKQDSKKFLKIMFSYNNKELIINETVPNRFSPKSPDKAHLNLHINSLELGDSAVYFCASSQVHMAGRNTIYFGEGSWLTVV.

The DNA of the CDR3 is TGTGCCAGCAGTAACCACAGGGGAGAGACGACATACGAGCAGTACTTC. This encodes CASSNHRGETTYEQYF. The chain combines TRBV7-9 with TRBJ2-7; 7 bases are shared with TRBD1. The V segment lost 6 bases and the J segment 4 bases; nucleotides outside the gene matches: 15. This CDR3 region has 16 residues. Germline V CDR1 and CDR2: SEHNR, FQNEAQ (reference sequence).

There are many counts of this clonotype. The chain recombines TRBV3-1 with TRBJ2-7; 9 nucleotides agree with TRBD1. V gave up 2 bases and J gave up 2 bases; unmatched junction bases: 10. This CDR3 spans 17 amino acids. Per germline, CDR1 LGHDT and CDR2 YNNKEL (reference sequence). The CDR3 DNA sequence: TGTGCCAGCAGCCAATGGACAGGGGACACTCGAACCTACGAGCAGTACTTC. Translating gives CASSQWTGDTRTYEQYF.

At least ten counts were recorded for this clonotype. This CDR3 reads CASSTGTASYNEQFF. The CDR3, as DNA: TGTGCCAGCAGCACCGGGACCGCGTCCTACAATGAGCAGTTCTTC. This sequence joins TRBV12-3 or TRBV12-4 and TRBJ2-1; D tentatively reads TRBD1 or TRBD2 (5 bases each). The CDR3 loop spans 15 amino acids. V lost 6 bases and J 1 base, leaving 13 bases between the germline ends.

The rearrangement uses TRBV6-6 and TRBJ2-1; D is perhaps TRBD1 (6 bases). The CDR3 is 15 amino acids. Trimming took off 2 bases at V and 8 bases at J, with 16 bases between the two ends. The V gene's germline CDR1 is MNHNY and CDR2 SVGAGI (reference sequence). CDR3 amino acids: CASSYGGLSLDEQFF. In nucleotides, the CDR3 is TGTGCCAGCAGTTACGGGGGCCTGTCTTTGGATGAGCAGTTCTTC.

The rearrangement links TRBV12-3 or TRBV12-4 to TRBJ2-2; D remains ambiguous. The CDR3 runs 14 residues. V was pared by 1 base and J by 7 bases, with 10 bases between. The CDR3 sequence: CASSLDNGVGELFF. The CDR3 coding sequence is TGTGCCAGCAGTTTAGATAATGGGGTCGGGGAGCTGTTTTTT.

This clonotype was found many times. The V and J genes are TRBV6-5 and TRBJ2-7; TRBD1 agrees at 7 bases. The CDR3 runs to 14 residues. V was pared by 0 bases and J by 6 bases, with 5 bases of the junction left unmatched. CDR1 and CDR2 from the germline V gene are MNHEY and SVGAGI. In nucleotides, the CDR3 is TGTGCCAGCAGTTACTCGCAGGGGGTAGGCGAGCAGTACTTC. Protein product: CASSYSQGVGEQYF.

This clonotype was recorded a few times. The chain uses TRBV6-1 and TRBJ2-7; 7 bases fit TRBD2. V dropped 6 bases and J dropped 3; count of bases not matched to a gene: 5. The CDR3 contains 13 residues. Germline V gene data show CDR1 as MNHNS and CDR2 as SASEGT. The CDR3 is CASRAGTNYEQYF. The CDR3 DNA follows: TGTGCCAGCAGAGCCGGGACTAACTACGAGCAGTACTTC.

The chain couples TRBV20-1 to TRBJ1-5; 9 positions match TRBD1. CDR3 size: 13 residues. CDR1 is DFQATT and CDR2 is SNEGSKA in the germline V gene (reference sequence). The CDR3 protein is CSPTGGKNQPQHF. DNA for the CDR3: TGCAGCCCCACAGGGGGCAAAAATCAGCCCCAGCATTTT.

This clonotype was counted between two and nine times. A much larger clone differs from this one at a single base, so this may be a read error. The rearrangement uses TRBV3-1 and TRBJ1-1, with unresolved D. This CDR3 comprises 13 residues. Germline V gene data show CDR1 as LGHDT and CDR2 as YNNKEL (reference sequence). Here the CDR3 DNA reads TGTGCCAGCAGCCGCAAGGCGAACACTGAAGCTTCCTTT. Residues: CASSRKANTEASF. The variable domain in full, completed from reference TRBV3-1 and TRBJ1-1, reads DTAVSQTPKYLVTQMGNDKSIKCEQNLGHDTMYWYKQDSKKFLKIMFSYNNKELIINETVPNRFSPKSPDKAHLNLHINSLELGDSAVYFCASSRKANTEASFGQGTRLTVV.

In this sample, this clonotype turned up a few times. The chain links TRBV4-1 to TRBJ1-2, with a weak D call TRBD1 (5 bases). Trimming cost V 0 bases and J 8 bases, with 16 bases left between them. Germline-derived CDR1 and CDR2 are MGHRA and YSYEKL. This CDR3 contains 15 residues. Written as DNA, the CDR3 is TGCGCCAGCAGCCAAGAACTTGGAGGGGCCTGGGGCTACACCTTC. This codes for CASSQELGGAWGYTF.

Ten or more counts support this clonotype. The chain employs TRBV6-1 and TRBJ2-5; TRBD2 agrees at 12 bases. Trimming at V came to 5 bases and at J to 3 bases, leaving 10 bases not matched to a gene. The germline CDR1 and CDR2 sequences are MNHNS and SASEGT. The CDR3 covers 17 residues. Written as DNA, the CDR3 is TGTGCCAGCAGTTACCGACCGGGACTAGCGGGTAAAGAGACCCAGTACTTC. Residues: CASSYRPGLAGKETQYF.

This clonotype was seen more than once but under ten times. This chain uses TRBV9 with TRBJ1-1, with 7 bases aligning to TRBD1. CDR1 SGDLS and CDR2 YYNGEE come from the germline V gene. The CDR3 loop spans 14 amino acids. J lost 5 bases, V lost 4 bases, and 8 bases had no gene match. CDR3 in DNA: TGTGCCAGCAGCCCTGGGACAGCGACAACTGAAGCTTTCTTT. It translates to CASSPGTATTEAFF. The whole variable domain, filled in from reference TRBV9 and TRBJ1-1, reads DSGVTQTPKHLITATGQRVTLRCSPRSGDLSVYWYQQSLDQGLQFLIQYYNGEERAKGNILERFSAQQFPDLHSELNLSSLELGDSALYFCASSPGTATTEAFFGQGTRLTVV.

This clonotype was counted many times. The V and J genes are TRBV6-2 or TRBV6-3 and TRBJ2-3; the D gene is possibly TRBD1 (6 bases). The CDR3 totals 14 residues. Germline CDR1 reads MNHEY; CDR2 reads SVGEGT. With 8 bases removed from V and 4 bases from J, the gap between germline ends came to 16 bases. CDR3 nucleotide sequence: TGTGCCAGCGAACAGGGAAGTCTGGCAGATACGCAGTATTTT. Protein: CASEQGSLADTQYF.

This clonotype was observed at least ten times. This chain uses TRBV20-1 with TRBJ2-1; 12 bases are shared with TRBD2. J gave up 7 bases and V 0 bases, and 4 bases lay outside the gene matches. CDR3 length: 15 amino acids. The germline V gene encodes CDR1 DFQATT and CDR2 SNEGSKA (reference sequence). CDR3 protein: CSAREASGRANEQFF. CDR3 in DNA: TGCAGTGCTAGAGAAGCTAGCGGGAGGGCAAATGAGCAGTTCTTC.

V is TRBV15 and J is TRBJ2-6, with unresolved D. V was pared by 3 bases and J by 0 bases, with 9 bases between. The CDR3 covers 16 residues. Germline V gene sequence: CDR1 LNHNV, CDR2 YYDKDF (reference sequence). The DNA for the CDR3 is TGTGCCACCAGCAGCGGCACTGGCTCTGGGGCCAACGTCCTGACTTTC. As protein: CATSSGTGSGANVLTF.

The rearrangement joins TRBV4-3 to TRBJ2-1, with 7 bases fitting TRBD1. The CDR3 has 18 residues. The trim removed 0 bases at V and 1 base at J, leaving 9 bases unmatched. The germline V gene encodes CDR1 LGHNA and CDR2 YSLEER. CDR3 residues: CASSQDGGRGLSYNEQFF. The DNA of the CDR3 is TGCGCCAGCAGCCAAGATGGGGGTAGGGGGCTTTCCTACAATGAGCAGTTCTTC.

Regarding this clonotype: This sequence may be a read error, since a much larger clone differs from it by one base. The chain links TRBV18 to TRBJ1-2, with D uncertain. CDR1 and CDR2 (germline): KGHSH, LQKENI. This CDR3 is 14 amino acids long. The V and J ends lost 3 bases and 4 bases respectively, with 12 bases between them. This chain's CDR3 is CASSPGSDGYGYTF. For the CDR3, the DNA is TGTGCCAGCTCACCTGGATCGGATGGCTATGGCTACACCTTC.

The CDR3 DNA is TGTGCCAGCATCTATAGGTCGGGAGCAAGGACTGAAGCTTTCTTT. This translates into CASIYRSGARTEAFF. This chain uses TRBV6-2 or TRBV6-3 with TRBJ1-1; D gene unclear. V was clipped by 7 bases and J by 5 bases, with 20 bases between them. The CDR3 loop spans 15 amino acids. Germline values: CDR1 MNHEY, CDR2 SVGEGT.

Concerning this clonotype: One end of the junction varies from germline; a read error may be responsible. This chain joins TRBV3-1 and TRBJ2-5, with 11 bases that match TRBD2. The CDR3 is 16 amino acids. Germline values: CDR1 LGHDT, CDR2 YNNKEL (reference sequence). Here the CDR3 reads CTSSQRTSGFQETQYF. DNA of the CDR3: TGTACCAGCAGCCAACGGACTAGCGGGTTTCAAGAGACCCAGTACTTC.

At least ten counts were recorded for this clonotype. V and J are TRBV2 and TRBJ2-3; a possible D gene is TRBD1 (5 bases). Trimming took 7 bases from V and 0 from J, leaving 11 bases between them. Germline loops: CDR1 SNHLY, CDR2 FYNNEI. This CDR3 comprises 14 residues. The CDR3 sequence is CASTVDKSTDTQYF. CDR3 nucleotide sequence: TGTGCCAGCACGGTGGACAAAAGCACAGATACGCAGTATTTT. The variable domain in full, completed from reference TRBV2 and TRBJ2-3, reads EPEVTQTPSHQVTQMGQEVILRCVPISNHLYFYWYRQILGQKVEFLVSFYNNEISEKSEIFDDQFSVERPDGSNFTLKIRSTKLEDSAMYFCASTVDKSTDTQYFGPGTRLTVL.

This clonotype appeared a few times. The gene calls are TRBV6-5 and TRBJ2-7, with D perhaps matching TRBD1 (6 bases). CDR1 MNHEY and CDR2 SVGAGI come from the germline V gene. The CDR3 extends over 15 amino acids. Trimming took 2 bases from V and 0 from J, leaving 11 bases between them. CDR3 residues: CASSYRDTLSYEQYF. For the CDR3, the DNA is TGTGCCAGCAGTTACCGGGACACCCTCTCCTACGAGCAGTACTTC.

The sample holds many counts of this clonotype. This rearrangement joins TRBV20-1 to TRBJ2-3, with 10 nucleotides matching TRBD2. The germline gives CDR1 DFQATT, CDR2 SNEGSKA (reference sequence). After removal of 5 bases from V and 4 bases from J, the junction contained 9 bases not matched to a gene. There are 15 residues in the CDR3. The chain's CDR3 is CSALSGRAGADTQYF. The CDR3 DNA is TGCAGTGCTCTGAGCGGGAGGGCCGGTGCAGATACGCAGTATTTT.

This clonotype was recorded at least ten times. The chain links TRBV24-1 to TRBJ2-3; D remains unclear. V was cut by 4 bases and J by 2 bases, with 12 bases left in between. The CDR3 consists of 15 residues. The germline gives CDR1 KGHDR, CDR2 SFDVKD. CDR3 region: CATSDPMRSTDTQYF. Here the CDR3 DNA reads TGTGCCACCAGTGACCCAATGCGGTCCACAGATACGCAGTATTTT.